What follows are 31 T cell receptor beta chains derived from one specimen sequenced in a study of follicular helper T cells after annual influenza vaccination (dated 2017 in TCRdb). The time point label, read with the paper, signifies: 2015-2016 season, 7 days after influenza vaccination. The method was the immunoSEQ multiplex PCR assay. Drawn from immuneACCESS, this table holds only the in-frame rearrangements with V and J called that TCRdb kept. Clones are partly lost; checked studies trace under half to an unresolved V gene and leave the rest unexplained. Within this sample are several thousand clones, with almost 85% of them counted one time only. Around 0.9% of the sample rests with the top ten. Sequenced material: CXCR5+ CD38- circulating T follicular helper cells from blood, taken 7 days after influenza vaccination. The cell subset or site label, read with the paper, signifies: circulating Tfh, non-naive CD4+CXCR5+PD-1+ (ICOS+CD38+ or ICOS-CD38-). The receptor source for this set is an adult who received the influenza vaccine.

In its sample, this clone was seen a few times. The CDR3 sequence: CAIKGEHSLDEQYF. Written as DNA, the CDR3 is TGTGCCATCAAGGGGGAGCACAGTCTAGACGAGCAGTACTTC. V is TRBV10-3 and J is TRBJ2-7; TRBD1 might be the D (6 bases). Germline values: CDR1 ENHRY, CDR2 SYGVKD. This CDR3 comprises 14 residues. V lost 7 bases, J lost 5 bases, and 18 bases lay in between.

The rearrangement joins TRBV4-2 to TRBJ1-2, with no clear D. Germline loops: CDR1 LGHNA, CDR2 YNFKEQ. The CDR3 totals 15 residues. V was pared by 0 bases and J by 4 bases, with 12 bases between. CDR3 in DNA: TGTGCCAGCAGCCAAGACCTGGGTCTAACCTATGGCTACACCTTC. Its translation: CASSQDLGLTYGYTF.

The chain carries TRBV11-3 and TRBJ1-1, with unresolved D. Germline-derived CDR1 and CDR2 are SGHNT and YENEEA. The CDR3 extends over 13 amino acids. Trimming removed 0 bases from V and 6 bases from J, with 8 bases in between. CDR3 nucleotides: TGTGCCAGCAGCTTAGATACTGTATCTGAAGCTTTCTTT. Translating gives CASSLDTVSEAFF.

The V and J genes are TRBV27 and TRBJ2-7, with D perhaps matching TRBD2 (5 bases). Trimming pared 7 bases from V and 3 bases from J, leaving 16 bases between. The germline CDR1 and CDR2 sequences are MNHEY and SMNVEV (reference sequence). The CDR3 has 14 amino acids. DNA for the CDR3: TGTGCCAGCAAAGGGCGGGTAACGGACTACGAGCAGTACTTC. Translation gives CASKGRVTDYEQYF.

The gene calls are TRBV5-8 and TRBJ1-1; 9 bases agree with TRBD1. There are 14 residues in the CDR3. Trimming at V came to 4 bases and at J to 1 base, leaving 2 bases not matched to a gene. Germline-derived CDR1 and CDR2 are SGHTS and YDEGEE. The DNA for the CDR3 is TGTGCCAGCAGCACGGACAGGGGGAACACTGAAGCTTTCTTT. Its translation is CASSTDRGNTEAFF.

The chain uses TRBV4-1 and TRBJ2-2; D is possibly TRBD1 (5 bases). Trimming removed 3 bases from V and 1 base from J, with 12 bases in between. The CDR3 sequence is 16 residues long. Germline CDR1 reads MGHRA; CDR2 reads YSYEKL. The CDR3 nucleotides read TGCGCCAGCAGCCACGGCCAGGGCCTGAACACCGGGGAGCTGTTTTTT. It translates to CASSHGQGLNTGELFF.

This clone has only one observation. The chain has TRBV6-1 and TRBJ2-1, with D unresolved. The CDR3 totals 16 residues. In germline, CDR1 is MNHNS, CDR2 SASEGT. Trimming shortened V by 2 bases and J by 4 bases, and 15 bases separated the two germline ends. CDR3 nucleotides: TGTGCCAGCAGTGAATATTGGAGCAGCTTATACAATGAGCAGTTCTTC. Translated: CASSEYWSSLYNEQFF.

This clone was recorded a few times. V usage is TRBV6-4 and J usage is TRBJ1-5, with unresolved D. The V end lost 5 bases, the J end lost 6 bases, and 11 bases lay between the germline ends. This CDR3 has 13 residues. Germline V gene sequence: CDR1 MRHNA, CDR2 SNTAGT. CDR3 sequence reads: CASSRLQGQPQHF. DNA for the CDR3: TGTGCCAGCAGTCGACTTCAAGGTCAGCCCCAGCATTTT.

This clone was seen only once. The V call is TRBV7-9, the J call TRBJ2-1, with 9 bases that match TRBD2. This CDR3 region has 15 residues. Germline values: CDR1 SEHNR, CDR2 FQNEAQ (reference sequence). The V gene end was trimmed by 5 bases and the J gene end by 7 bases; junction bases not matched to a gene: 9. CDR3 nucleotides: TGTGCCAGCAGCCCCCACCTAGCGGGGAGGAATGAGCAGTTCTTC. It is translated as CASSPHLAGRNEQFF.

This clone was observed once. V and J are TRBV6-1 and TRBJ2-7; 9 bases are shared with TRBD1. V was clipped by 4 bases and J by 7 bases; unmatched bases: 8. The germline V gene has CDR1 MNHNS and CDR2 SASEGT. The CDR3 covers 14 residues. In DNA, the CDR3 is TGTGCCAGCAGTGGGACAGGGGAGCGAAAAGAGCAGTACTTC. It is translated as CASSGTGERKEQYF.

The chain is built from TRBV10-1 and TRBJ2-2, with 10 bases fitting TRBD1. J was trimmed by 3 bases and V by 5 bases; bases with no gene match: 12. The CDR3 runs 18 residues. The germline V gene encodes CDR1 WNHNN and CDR2 SYGVQD (reference sequence). The DNA of the CDR3 is TGCGCCAGCAGTTTCCCTCCGGGACAGGGGTTCGACACCGGGGAGCTGTTTTTT. It codes for CASSFPPGQGFDTGELFF.

The chain is built from TRBV2 and TRBJ1-2; TRBD1 might be the D (6 bases). Trimming took off 2 bases at V and 4 bases at J, with 11 bases between the two ends. The CDR3 loop spans 14 amino acids. Germline values: CDR1 SNHLY, CDR2 FYNNEI. CDR3: CASSETGMAYGYTF. The DNA of the CDR3 is TGTGCCAGCAGTGAAACAGGGATGGCCTATGGCTACACCTTC.

The rearrangement links TRBV15 to TRBJ2-7, with TRBD2 matching 7 bases. The J segment lost 2 bases and the V segment lost 0 bases, leaving 13 bases of the junction unmatched. In germline, CDR1 is LNHNV, CDR2 YYDKDF (reference sequence). The CDR3 loop spans 18 amino acids. The CDR3 is CATSRDLISGTSAYEQYF. Here the CDR3 DNA reads TGTGCCACCAGCAGAGATCTGATCAGCGGGACCTCAGCCTACGAGCAGTACTTC. Filled out from reference TRBV15 and TRBJ2-7, the complete variable domain reads DAMVIQNPRYQVTQFGKPVTLSCSQTLNHNVMYWYQQKSSQAPKLLFHYYDKDFNNEADTPDNFQSRRPNTSFCFLDIRSPGLGDTAMYLCATSRDLISGTSAYEQYFGPGTRLTVT.

V and J are TRBV6-6 and TRBJ2-5, with D perhaps matching TRBD1 (6 bases). Germline lookup yields CDR1 MNHNY and CDR2 SVGAGI (reference sequence). Trimming cost V 6 bases and J 2 bases, with 13 bases left between them. The CDR3 is made up of 14 amino acids. CDR3 in DNA: TGTGCCAGCAGCATGACAGGACCGCAAGAGACCCAGTACTTC. Protein: CASSMTGPQETQYF.

The gene calls are TRBV27 and TRBJ2-7; 7 bases line up with TRBD1. The CDR3 sequence is 13 residues long. CDR1 is MNHEY and CDR2 is SMNVEV in the germline V gene (reference sequence). Trimming removed 7 bases from V and 5 bases from J; junction bases left unmatched: 8. CDR3 amino acids: CASTRQGYHEQYF. The CDR3, as DNA: TGTGCCAGCACCCGACAGGGTTACCACGAGCAGTACTTC.

The chain carries TRBV7-8 and TRBJ2-5, with 7 positions matching TRBD1. After removal of 4 bases from V and 4 bases from J, the junction contained 12 bases not matched to a gene. The CDR3 runs to 16 residues. Germline V gene lookup returns CDR1 SGHVS and CDR2 FQNEAQ. CDR3 nucleotides: TGTGCCAGCAGCTCACCGACAGGGTACGGCGCAGAGACCCAGTACTTC. It encodes CASSSPTGYGAETQYF.

This chain connects TRBV19 to TRBJ1-2; D remains ambiguous. Germline V gene sequence: CDR1 LNHDA, CDR2 SQIVND (reference sequence). V dropped 3 bases and J dropped 4 bases, with 21 bases sitting between them. This CDR3 region has 17 residues. The CDR3 reads CASSMRDRQSSGYGYTF. CDR3 DNA: TGTGCCAGTAGTATGAGAGACCGCCAGAGTTCGGGCTATGGCTACACCTTC.

V usage is TRBV6-5 and J usage is TRBJ1-2, with D maybe TRBD1 (5 bases). This CDR3 region has 14 residues. V was clipped by 6 bases and J by 0 bases, with 11 bases between them. Germline CDR1 reads MNHEY; CDR2 reads SVGAGI. The CDR3 here is CASRDTSANYGYTF. CDR3 bases: TGTGCCAGCAGGGACACGTCAGCTAACTATGGCTACACCTTC.

The chain has TRBV4-2 and TRBJ1-4, with 7 bases aligning to TRBD1. This CDR3 spans 14 amino acids. The V and J ends lost 4 bases and 5 bases, in that order; junction bases with no gene match: 4. CDR1 and CDR2 (germline): LGHNA, YNFKEQ. The CDR3, as DNA: TGTGCCAGCAGCCGCGACAGGGCAAATGAAAAACTGTTTTTT. It yields the protein CASSRDRANEKLFF.

This sequence joins TRBV21-1 and TRBJ2-5; the listed D gene, TRBD2, was not tested against the DNA. TRBV21-1 is marked as a pseudogene. CDR3 length: 13 amino acids. The CDR3 protein is CASSKVGEQTQYF. CDR3 sequence (DNA): TGTGCCAGCAGCAAAGTTGGGGAGCAGACCCAGTACTTC.

V is TRBV29-1 and J is TRBJ2-5; no clear D. The CDR3 has 14 amino acids. Trimming stripped 4 bases from V and 2 bases from J, with 14 bases between. Germline assignment: CDR1 SQVTM and CDR2 ANQGSEA. The CDR3 DNA is TGCAGCGTTGGCGCTGGGGATATACAAGAGACCCAGTACTTC. The encoded protein is CSVGAGDIQETQYF.

CDR3 bases: TGCAGCGTTGAAGGGGACAGTGTAAACTATGGCTACACCTTC. Protein: CSVEGDSVNYGYTF. The J gene is TRBJ1-2, the V gene TRBV29-1; 7 nucleotides align to TRBD1. The J segment lost 2 bases and the V segment lost 1 base, leaving 4 bases of the junction unmatched. This CDR3 is built from 14 residues. CDR1 SQVTM and CDR2 ANQGSEA come from the germline V gene.

The rearrangement uses TRBV6-6 and TRBJ1-3; the match to TRBD1 covers 7 bases. This CDR3 is 15 amino acids long. Trimming took 2 bases from V and 4 from J; bases not matched to a gene: 5. The germline V gene encodes CDR1 MNHNY and CDR2 SVGAGI (reference sequence). The CDR3 bases are TGTGCCAGCAGTTACGACAGGGCGGGGGGAAACACCATATATTTT. Its translation: CASSYDRAGGNTIYF.

V is TRBV15 and J is TRBJ2-7; TRBD1 aligns across 8 bases. Germline V lookup: CDR1 LNHNV, CDR2 YYDKDF (reference sequence). V lost 5 bases, J lost 4 bases, and 10 bases stayed unmatched. This CDR3 spans 15 amino acids. CDR3 residues: CATSRLDRDEYEQYF. For the CDR3, the DNA is TGTGCCACCAGCCGATTGGACAGGGACGAGTACGAGCAGTACTTC.

The chain couples TRBV7-6 to TRBJ2-1, with 13 nucleotides matching TRBD2. The CDR3 has 19 residues. Trimming took 5 bases from V and 0 from J; bases not matched to a gene: 10. From germline, CDR1 is SGHVS and CDR2 FNYEAQ. In DNA form, the CDR3 reads TGTGCCAGCAGCCCAAGACTAGCGGGGGGCCCCATCTCCTACAATGAGCAGTTCTTC. This sequence encodes CASSPRLAGGPISYNEQFF.

The chain joins TRBV11-1 to TRBJ2-3, with D uncertain. Germline V gene data show CDR1 as SGHAT and CDR2 as FQDESV (reference sequence). V lost 1 base, J lost 2 bases, and 4 bases lay in between. This CDR3 spans 13 amino acids. CDR3 sequence (DNA): TGTGCCAGCAGCTTAGACTACACAGATACGCAGTATTTT. Translating gives CASSLDYTDTQYF.

This chain joins TRBV7-3 and TRBJ1-5, with D uncertain. The CDR3 runs 17 residues. V lost 0 bases, J lost 5 bases, and 17 bases lay in between. Germline V CDR1 and CDR2: SGHTA, FQGTGA. The CDR3 loop reads CASSLTVRICRDQPQHF. The CDR3, as DNA: TGTGCCAGCAGCTTAACGGTAAGGATATGTAGGGATCAGCCCCAGCATTTT. The whole variable domain, remainder taken from reference TRBV7-3 and TRBJ1-5, is GAGVSQTPSNKVTEKGKYVELRCDPISGHTALYWYRQSLGQGPEFLIYFQGTGAADDSGLPNDRFFAVRPEGSVSTLKIQRTERGDSAVYLCASSLTVRICRDQPQHFGDGTRLSIL.

The V gene is TRBV5-4, the J gene TRBJ2-1; the D gene could be TRBD1 or TRBD2 (6 bases each). Germline CDR1 reads SGHNT; CDR2 reads YYREEE (reference sequence). The germline V and J ends were trimmed by 4 bases and 1 base, with 15 bases remaining between them. The CDR3 has 16 amino acids. CDR3 bases: TGTGCCAGCAGCGGCCGGAGGGGGGTGTCCTACAATGAGCAGTTCTTC. Translating it yields CASSGRRGVSYNEQFF.

V is TRBV9 and J is TRBJ1-1, with 12 bases lining up with TRBD1. Germline V gene data show CDR1 as SGDLS and CDR2 as YYNGEE. The CDR3 consists of 18 residues. The J segment lost 3 bases and the V segment lost 3 bases, leaving 12 bases of the junction unmatched. The CDR3 here is CASSGDFGTGGADTEAFF. The CDR3 DNA reads as TGTGCCAGCAGCGGGGATTTCGGGACAGGGGGCGCGGACACTGAAGCTTTCTTT. The full variable domain, completed using reference TRBV9 and TRBJ1-1, is DSGVTQTPKHLITATGQRVTLRCSPRSGDLSVYWYQQSLDQGLQFLIQYYNGEERAKGNILERFSAQQFPDLHSELNLSSLELGDSALYFCASSGDFGTGGADTEAFFGQGTRLTVV.

This chain uses TRBV21-1 with TRBJ1-1. TRBV21-1 is a listed pseudogene. This CDR3 comprises 12 residues. The CDR3 loop is CASGKRNTEAFF. For the CDR3, the DNA is TGTGCCAGCGGAAAGCGGAACACTGAAGCTTTCTTT.

The V and J genes are TRBV18 and TRBJ1-1; 8 bases agree with TRBD1. Germline trimming cut 6 bases from V and 0 bases from J; bases unmatched to any gene: 9. This CDR3 has 16 amino acids. From germline, CDR1 is KGHSH and CDR2 LQKENI. The DNA for the CDR3 is TGTGCCAGCTCCCCGCAGGGGGCAAGAGTGAACACTGAAGCTTTCTTT. This codes for CASSPQGARVNTEAFF.